These 2 T cell receptor beta chains were sequenced from one sample in a study of CD8+ T cells in alopecia areata. Sequencing templates came from extracted RNA that was reverse transcribed into cDNA. The assay was immunoSEQ multiplex PCR, and TCRdb's table has in-frame clones only and misses some. The sample lists a few thousand clones, around 65% occurring once. Sequenced sample: skin. The receptor source for this set is a human donor in good health.

Notes on this clone: At one end the junction does not follow the germline gene, possibly because of a read error. V is TRBV7-7 and J is TRBJ2-1; TRBD2 matches 11 bases. Germline V lookup: CDR1 SSHAT, CDR2 FNYEAQ (reference sequence). The CDR3 is made up of 18 amino acids. The CDR3 here is CASSLRPVSLAGDNEQFF. CDR3 bases: TGTGCTAGCAGCTTACGTCCCGTCTCACTAGCGGGGGACAATGAGCAGTTCTTC.

The chain uses TRBV7-9 and TRBJ2-3; 10 nucleotides align to TRBD1. V gave up 4 bases and J gave up 3 bases; unmatched junction bases: 7. The CDR3 is made up of 16 amino acids. CDR1 and CDR2 (germline): SEHNR, FQNEAQ (reference sequence). Written as DNA, the CDR3 is TGTGCCAGCAGCTCACTCCCGGGACAGGGGACAGATACGCAGTATTTT. Protein sequence: CASSSLPGQGTDTQYF.